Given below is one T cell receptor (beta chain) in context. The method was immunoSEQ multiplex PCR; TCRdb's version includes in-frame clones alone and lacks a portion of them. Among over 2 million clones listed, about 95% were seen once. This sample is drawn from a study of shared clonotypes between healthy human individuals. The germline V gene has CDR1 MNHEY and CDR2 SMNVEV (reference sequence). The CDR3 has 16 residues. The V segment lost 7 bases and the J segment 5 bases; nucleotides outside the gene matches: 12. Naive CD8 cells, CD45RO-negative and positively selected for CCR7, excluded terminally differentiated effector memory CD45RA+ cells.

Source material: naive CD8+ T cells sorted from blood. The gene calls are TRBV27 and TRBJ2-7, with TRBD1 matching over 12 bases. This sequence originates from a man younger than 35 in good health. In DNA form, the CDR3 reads TGTGCCAGCACTACCTTGCGGGGACAGGGGGCTAACGAGCAGTACTTC. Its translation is CASTTLRGQGANEQYF.